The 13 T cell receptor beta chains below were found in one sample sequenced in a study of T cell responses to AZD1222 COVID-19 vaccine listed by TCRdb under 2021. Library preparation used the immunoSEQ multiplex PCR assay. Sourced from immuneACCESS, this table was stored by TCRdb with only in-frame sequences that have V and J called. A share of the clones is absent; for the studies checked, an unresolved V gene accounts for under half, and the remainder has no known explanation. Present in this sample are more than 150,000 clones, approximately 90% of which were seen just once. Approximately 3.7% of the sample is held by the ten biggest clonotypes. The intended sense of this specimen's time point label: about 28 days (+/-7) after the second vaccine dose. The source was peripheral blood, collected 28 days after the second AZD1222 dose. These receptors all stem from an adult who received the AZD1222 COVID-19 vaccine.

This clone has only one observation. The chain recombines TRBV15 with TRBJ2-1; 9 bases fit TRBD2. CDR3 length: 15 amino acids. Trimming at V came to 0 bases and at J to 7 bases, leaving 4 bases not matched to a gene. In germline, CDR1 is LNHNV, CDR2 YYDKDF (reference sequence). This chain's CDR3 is CATSRDAGGPNEQFF. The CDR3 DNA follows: TGTGCCACCAGCAGAGACGCGGGAGGGCCGAATGAGCAGTTCTTC.

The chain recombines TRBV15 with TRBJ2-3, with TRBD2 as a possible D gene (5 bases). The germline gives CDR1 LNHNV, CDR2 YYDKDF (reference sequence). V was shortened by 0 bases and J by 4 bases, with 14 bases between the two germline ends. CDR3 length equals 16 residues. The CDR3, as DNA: TGTGCCACCAGCAGAGATGTGGCGGGTGGAGCAGATACGCAGTATTTT. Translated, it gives CATSRDVAGGADTQYF.

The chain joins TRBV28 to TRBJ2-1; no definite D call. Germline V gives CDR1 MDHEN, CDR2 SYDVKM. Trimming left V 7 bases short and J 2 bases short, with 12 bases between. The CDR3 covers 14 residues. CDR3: CASTRKGPYNEQFF. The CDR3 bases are TGTGCCAGCACCCGAAAGGGCCCCTACAATGAGCAGTTCTTC.

The CDR3 here is CASSPGLNYEQYF. As DNA, the CDR3 is TGTGCCAGCAGCCCGGGACTTAACTACGAGCAGTACTTC. This sequence joins TRBV5-4 and TRBJ2-7; weak D call: TRBD2 (6 bases). This CDR3 is 13 amino acids long. Trimming stripped 4 bases from V and 3 bases from J, with 11 bases between. Germline CDR1 SGHNT, CDR2 YYREEE (reference sequence). Looking up the rest from reference TRBV5-4 and TRBJ2-7 gives the full variable domain: ETGVTQSPTHLIKTRGQQVTLRCSSQSGHNTVSWYQQALGQGPQFIFQYYREEENGRGNFPPRFSGLQFPNYSSELNVNALELDDSALYLCASSPGLNYEQYFGPGTRLTVT.

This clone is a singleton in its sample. DNA of the CDR3: TGTGCCACCAGTACATTAGCGGGCGGCACAGATACGCAGTATTTT. It is translated as CATSTLAGGTDTQYF. This sequence joins TRBV24-1 and TRBJ2-3, with TRBD2 matching 7 bases. CDR1 and CDR2 from the germline V gene are KGHDR and SFDVKD. V lost 6 bases, J lost 1 base, and 6 bases stayed unmatched. The CDR3 length is 15 residues.

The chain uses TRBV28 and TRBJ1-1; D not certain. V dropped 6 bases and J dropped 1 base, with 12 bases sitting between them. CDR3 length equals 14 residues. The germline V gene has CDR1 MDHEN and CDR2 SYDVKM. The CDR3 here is CASSFVNANTEAFF. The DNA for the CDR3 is TGTGCCAGCAGCTTCGTTAACGCGAACACTGAAGCTTTCTTT.

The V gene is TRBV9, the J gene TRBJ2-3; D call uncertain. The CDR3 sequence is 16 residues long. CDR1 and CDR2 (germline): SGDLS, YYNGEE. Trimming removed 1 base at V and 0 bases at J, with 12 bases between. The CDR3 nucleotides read TGTGCCAGCAGCGTATTTAGTCAACCTAGCACAGATACGCAGTATTTT. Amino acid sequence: CASSVFSQPSTDTQYF.

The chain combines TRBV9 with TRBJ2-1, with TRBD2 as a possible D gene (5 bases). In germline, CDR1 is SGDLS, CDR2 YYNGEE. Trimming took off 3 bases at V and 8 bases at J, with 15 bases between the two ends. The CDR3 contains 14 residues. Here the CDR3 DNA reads TGTGCCAGCAGCGGCCAGCTAGCTTTCGATGAGCAGTTCTTC. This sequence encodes CASSGQLAFDEQFF. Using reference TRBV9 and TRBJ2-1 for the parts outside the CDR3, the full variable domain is DSGVTQTPKHLITATGQRVTLRCSPRSGDLSVYWYQQSLDQGLQFLIQYYNGEERAKGNILERFSAQQFPDLHSELNLSSLELGDSALYFCASSGQLAFDEQFFGPGTRLTVL.

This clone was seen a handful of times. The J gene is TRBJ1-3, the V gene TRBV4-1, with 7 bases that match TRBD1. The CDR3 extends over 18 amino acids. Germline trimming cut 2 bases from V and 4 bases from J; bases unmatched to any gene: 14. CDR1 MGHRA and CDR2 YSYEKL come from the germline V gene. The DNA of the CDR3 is TGCGCCAGCAGCCAAACAGGAGGACAGGTGGGCTCCGGAAACACCATATATTTT. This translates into CASSQTGGQVGSGNTIYF.

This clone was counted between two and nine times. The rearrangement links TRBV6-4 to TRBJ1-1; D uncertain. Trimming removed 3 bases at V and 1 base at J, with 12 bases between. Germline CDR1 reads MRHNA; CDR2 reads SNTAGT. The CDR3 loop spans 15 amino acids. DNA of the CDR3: TGTGCCAGCAGTGAGACGGGGTTCGGGAACACTGAAGCTTTCTTT. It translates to CASSETGFGNTEAFF.

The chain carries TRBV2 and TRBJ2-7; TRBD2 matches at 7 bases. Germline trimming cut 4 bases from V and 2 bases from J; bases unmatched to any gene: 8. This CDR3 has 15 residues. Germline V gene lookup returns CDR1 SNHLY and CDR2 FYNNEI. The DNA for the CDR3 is TGTGCCAGCAGTGCCTCCGCTAGCGGCGCCTACGAGCAGTACTTC. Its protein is CASSASASGAYEQYF. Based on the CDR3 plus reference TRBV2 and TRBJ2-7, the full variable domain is EPEVTQTPSHQVTQMGQEVILRCVPISNHLYFYWYRQILGQKVEFLVSFYNNEISEKSEIFDDQFSVERPDGSNFTLKIRSTKLEDSAMYFCASSASASGAYEQYFGPGTRLTVT.

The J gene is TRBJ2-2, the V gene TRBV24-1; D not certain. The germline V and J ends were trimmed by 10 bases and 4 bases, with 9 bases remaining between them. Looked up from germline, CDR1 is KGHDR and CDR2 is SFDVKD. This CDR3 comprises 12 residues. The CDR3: CATRSSTGELFF. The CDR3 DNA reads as TGTGCCACAAGGAGTAGCACCGGGGAGCTGTTTTTT.

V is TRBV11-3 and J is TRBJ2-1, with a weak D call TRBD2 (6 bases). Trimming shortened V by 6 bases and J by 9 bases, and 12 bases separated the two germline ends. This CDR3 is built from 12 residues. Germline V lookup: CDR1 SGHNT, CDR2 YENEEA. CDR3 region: CASSPGGGEQFF. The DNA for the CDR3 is TGTGCCAGCAGTCCCGGGGGAGGTGAGCAGTTCTTC.